This T cell receptor (beta chain) is drawn from a study of T cell repertoires in cytomegalovirus infection. Findings and caveats of the study: The cumulative frequency of public TCR beta families distinguished individuals who carried CMV together with the relevant HLA.

Each CDR3 protein gets one entry after TCRdb re-called the reads with MiXCR. The sample consists of about 830,000 distinct CDR3 sequences, roughly 33% of them appearing once. Trimming left V 2 bases short and J 5 bases short, with 3 bases between. This CDR3 has 11 residues. CDR1 and CDR2 from the germline V gene are LNHDA and SQIVND (reference sequence). This clonotype was detected only a few times. Its antigen is not known. The specimen was cultured CD8+ T cells from PBMCs, collected from culture after CMV antigen stimulation. V and J are TRBV19 and TRBJ1-1; D uncertain. This sequence was found in a human donor in good health (CMV status not recorded). Some clones in this sample may be carry-over from other donors' samples. CDR3 DNA sequence: TGTGCCAGTAGTATATATACTGAAGCTTTCTTT. Residues: CASSIYTEAFF. Full variable domain (rest looked up from reference TRBV19 and TRBJ1-1): DGGITQSPKYLFRKEGQNVTLSCEQNLNHDAMYWYRQDPGQGLRLIYYSQIVNDFQKGDIAEGYSVSREKKESFPLTVTSAQKNPTAFYLCASSIYTEAFFGQGTRLTVV.